This is a list of T cell receptor beta chains from one sample in a study of technical replicates of blood from a few donors. Libraries were prepared by immunoSEQ multiplex PCR; TCRdb keeps only in-frame clonotypes and omits some of them. The data show 55,000 to 75,000 clones, approximately 83% seen once. The material sequenced was PBMCs. These receptors were taken from a human donor in good health. Some clones in this sample may be carry-over from other donors' samples. The CDR3 runs from the conserved cysteine through the conserved F or W. D genes are given only for firm matches. Rows give clone size only sometimes, using once, few, many, or a class for an expanded clone.

TGTGCCAGCAGCTGGGGTGGGACTAGTTATCCCGGGGAGCTGTTTTTT | CASSWGGTSYPGELFF | TRBV5-4 | - | TRBJ2-2 | TRBD2
TGTGCCAGCAGTCCCGGGGGTTGGGAGACCCAGTACTTC | CASSPGGWETQYF | TRBV6-5 | - | TRBJ2-5 | -
TGTGCCAGCCAAAAAACATTGTCAGTGAACACTGAAGCTTTCTTT | CASQKTLSVNTEAFF | TRBV2 | once | TRBJ1-1 | -
TGTGCCAGCAGCACAAGTGGGGCTTCTCCTAGCGAGCAGTACTTC | CASSTSGASPSEQYF | TRBV7-2 | - | TRBJ2-7 | -
TGCGCCAGCAGCCTTAGAGGTCCAGGGCGCACCCGGAACCCCTACGAGCAGTACTTC | CASSLRGPGRTRNPYEQYF | TRBV4-3 | - | TRBJ2-7 | -
TGCGCCAGCGGCCTTAGCGGGGTAGGGTACGAGCAGTACTTC | CASGLSGVGYEQYF | TRBV5-1 | - | TRBJ2-7 | TRBD2
TGCAGCGTTGAAGGCCAGATCTATGGCTACACCTTC | CSVEGQIYGYTF | TRBV29-1 | - | TRBJ1-2 | -
TGTGCCAGCACCTCTCGACCAGGTGGCGCAGATACGCAGTATTTT | CASTSRPGGADTQYF | TRBV6-6 | - | TRBJ2-3 | -
TGTGCCAGCAGCCAAGATCTGACAGGGGGTAATGAAAAACTGTTTTTT | CASSQDLTGGNEKLFF | TRBV4-2 | - | TRBJ1-4 | TRBD1
TGTGCCAGCAGCGTCAGCCCGGAGCAGCCCCAGCATTTT | CASSVSPEQPQHF | TRBV9 | - | TRBJ1-5 | -
TGTGCCAGCAGCCCCGACATAATTACCTACGAGCAGTACTTC | CASSPDIITYEQYF | TRBV7-8 | few | TRBJ2-7 | -
TGCGCCAGCAGCCAAGATAGCGGCTCTGGGGCCAACGTCCTGACTTTC | CASSQDSGSGANVLTF | TRBV5-4 | - | TRBJ2-6 | -
TGCGCCAGCAGCTCTACAGGGGGATACGAGCAGTACTTC | CASSSTGGYEQYF | TRBV5-1 | - | TRBJ2-7 | TRBD1
TGTGCCAGTAGTATGGGGACAGGGCACCCCTCAATGGGTGAGCAGTTCTTC | CASSMGTGHPSMGEQFF | TRBV19 | - | TRBJ2-1 | TRBD1
TGTGCCTGTCTTTACAGCAGTGAGCAGTTCTTC | CACLYSSEQFF | TRBV30 | - | TRBJ2-1 | -
TGTGCCAGCAGTGGGGACAGAATGAACACTGAAGCTTTCTTT | CASSGDRMNTEAFF | TRBV27 | once | TRBJ1-1 | TRBD1
TGCGCCAGCAGCTTGACGCTAGCGGGGTCCTACAATGAGCAGTTCTTC | CASSLTLAGSYNEQFF | TRBV5-1 | - | TRBJ2-1 | TRBD2
TGCGCCAGCAGCTTGATGACACTGAACACTGAAGCTTTCTTT | CASSLMTLNTEAFF | TRBV5-1 | - | TRBJ1-1 | -
TGCGCCAGCAGCCAAGACGGGAGTTCCTACAATGAGCAGTTCTTC | CASSQDGSSYNEQFF | TRBV4-3 | - | TRBJ2-1 | -
TGTGCCAGCAGCGCGGGACGGGCAAATGAAAAACTGTTTTTT | CASSAGRANEKLFF | TRBV7-2 | - | TRBJ1-4 | -
TGTGCCAGCTCCCAAGGGGGGGCAGACTCCTACAATGAGCAGTTCTTC | CASSQGGADSYNEQFF | TRBV19 | - | TRBJ2-1 | -
TGCAGCGTCATGGAGTCGATCGTTGAGCAGTTCTTC | CSVMESIVEQFF | TRBV29-1 | - | TRBJ2-1 | -
TGTGCCAGCAGCCGAGGACCGGGCCCGCGGGGTAATAATGAAAAACTGTTTTTT | CASSRGPGPRGNNEKLFF | TRBV2 | once | TRBJ1-4 | -
TGTGCCAGCAGCATCTCCGGGACAGGGGCCTATGGCTACACCTTC | CASSISGTGAYGYTF | TRBV13 | - | TRBJ1-2 | TRBD1
TGTGCCAGCAGCAGGGACAGCTCTCTAAACACTGAAGCTTTCTTT | CASSRDSSLNTEAFF | TRBV6-5 | - | TRBJ1-1 | TRBD1
TGCGCCAGCAGCCAAGAAGACTCGAACTCCTACGAGCAGTACTTC | CASSQEDSNSYEQYF | TRBV4-3 | - | TRBJ2-7 | -
TGTGCCAGCAGCCTACAGGCAACTAATGAAAAACTGTTTTTT | CASSLQATNEKLFF | TRBV7-9 | - | TRBJ1-4 | -
TGTGCCAGCAGTGAAGCCGACAGGAGGGCTTTCTTT | CASSEADRRAFF | TRBV2 | few | TRBJ1-1 | -
TGTGCCAGTAGTTCCCGACTAGCGGTAAATGAAAAACTGTTTTTT | CASSSRLAVNEKLFF | TRBV19 | - | TRBJ1-4 | -
TGTGCCAGCAGCGTCAGCGGGGGGCCGGAGAAGACCCAGTACTTC | CASSVSGGPEKTQYF | TRBV2 | - | TRBJ2-5 | TRBD2
TGTGCCAGCAGCCAAGCAGGGTATGGCTACACCTTC | CASSQAGYGYTF | TRBV14 | - | TRBJ1-2 | -
TGTGCCTGGAGTGTACTAGGCCTACGACTAGCGGGATTCACAGATACGCAGTATTTT | CAWSVLGLRLAGFTDTQYF | TRBV30 | - | TRBJ2-3 | TRBD2
TGTGCCAGCACCCGACTAGGCGGCACAGATACGCAGTATTTT | CASTRLGGTDTQYF | TRBV6-6 | - | TRBJ2-3 | -
TGTGCCAGCAGCTTAGTAGCGGGGGGAGAGACCCAGTACTTC | CASSLVAGGETQYF | TRBV7-2 | - | TRBJ2-5 | TRBD2
TGTGCCAGCAGCTTGCAGGGAGAGACCCAGTACTTC | CASSLQGETQYF | TRBV11-1 | - | TRBJ2-5 | -
TGTGCCAGCAGCCCCACTAGCGGGAGGAACAATGAGCAGTTCTTC | CASSPTSGRNNEQFF | TRBV7-9 | - | TRBJ2-1 | TRBD2
TGTGCCAGCAGCTTATTTTCGGGTGGTGAGCAGTTCTTC | CASSLFSGGEQFF | TRBV7-3 | - | TRBJ2-1 | -
TGTGCCTGGAGTGTTGTTGCGGGAGGCGAGCAGTTCTTC | CAWSVVAGGEQFF | TRBV30 | - | TRBJ2-1 | TRBD2
TGTGCCAGCAGCTTGTCCGGGACTAGTGGGGGGGATGAGCAGTTCTTC | CASSLSGTSGGDEQFF | TRBV7-9 | - | TRBJ2-1 | TRBD2
TGTGCCAGCAGCCTCGACTACTTTCAGTACTTC | CASSLDYFQYF | TRBV11-2 | - | TRBJ2-4 | -
TGTGCCAGCAGTTTATCGGCGGGAACTGACTACGAGCAGTACTTC | CASSLSAGTDYEQYF | TRBV27 | - | TRBJ2-7 | -
TGTGCCAGCACCCTAAATCGGGCGGGGCAGAATGAAAAACTGTTTTTT | CASTLNRAGQNEKLFF | TRBV21-1 | - | TRBJ1-4 | -
TGTGCCAGCAGTCCTACCGGGACAGCGACCTACAATGAGCAGTTCTTC | CASSPTGTATYNEQFF | TRBV27 | - | TRBJ2-1 | TRBD1
TGTGCCAGCAGCTTGGGGCGGGGTCTCTCTGGGGCCAACGTCCTGACTTTC | CASSLGRGLSGANVLTF | TRBV7-6 | - | TRBJ2-6 | -
TGTGCCAGCAGCTTAGGCAGGTACTCCTACGAGCAGTACTTC | CASSLGRYSYEQYF | TRBV13 | - | TRBJ2-7 | -
TGTGCCAGCAGTCCAAGAGCCCGGGAGAGGGTCTACAATGAGCAGTTCTTC | CASSPRARERVYNEQFF | TRBV27 | - | TRBJ2-1 | -
TGTGCCAGCAGTTATCGCGGGACTAGCGGGACCAATGAGCAGTTCTTC | CASSYRGTSGTNEQFF | TRBV6-5 | - | TRBJ2-1 | TRBD2
TGTGCCAGCAGCCGCGGGGAATTCGGCATTCAGTACTTC | CASSRGEFGIQYF | TRBV7-2 | - | TRBJ2-4 | -
TGTGCCAGCAGCGCCCGGGAGGGCCGAGAGACCCAGTACTTC | CASSAREGRETQYF | TRBV9 | - | TRBJ2-5 | TRBD2
TGCGCCAGCAGCTCCACAACAACTAATGAAAAACTGTTTTTT | CASSSTTTNEKLFF | TRBV5-1 | - | TRBJ1-4 | -
TGTGCCAGCAGTGACTTGGCTAGCGCCTCCTACAATGAGCAGTTCTTC | CASSDLASASYNEQFF | TRBV6-4 | - | TRBJ2-1 | -
TGTGCCAGCAGCTTGGAGTTTCCACCCCGGGATACGCAGTATTTT | CASSLEFPPRDTQYF | TRBV5-4 | - | TRBJ2-3 | -
TGTGCCAGCAGCTTGGTAGCGAATGAGCAGTTCTTC | CASSLVANEQFF | TRBV7-9 | - | TRBJ2-1 | -
TGTGCCAGCTCCCAGGGTCTTGAAGCTTTCTTT | CASSQGLEAFF | TRBV18 | - | TRBJ1-1 | -
TGCAGCGTTGAGCTGACAGCAGAGACCCAGTACTTC | CSVELTAETQYF | TRBV29-1 | - | TRBJ2-5 | -
TGTGCCTGGACAACAGGGGGCTACGAGCAGTACTTC | CAWTTGGYEQYF | TRBV30 | - | TRBJ2-7 | TRBD1
TGTGCCAGCAGCTTCGCCGGACTAGCGGGAGATGAGCAGTTCTTC | CASSFAGLAGDEQFF | TRBV11-2 | - | TRBJ2-1 | TRBD2
TGTGCTAGTGGTTTGTCCAGGGGAGCTGGAAACACCATATATTTT | CASGLSRGAGNTIYF | TRBV12-5 | - | TRBJ1-3 | -
TGCGCCAGCAGCCTACGAGGGACATTGGGACTAGCGGGGGGTGGGAATGAGCAGTTCTTC | CASSLRGTLGLAGGGNEQFF | TRBV4-1 | - | TRBJ2-1 | TRBD2
TGTGCCAGCAGTGAATCGGGACAGGGGGCGCGCAGCTACACCTTC | CASSESGQGARSYTF | TRBV25-1 | - | TRBJ1-2 | TRBD1